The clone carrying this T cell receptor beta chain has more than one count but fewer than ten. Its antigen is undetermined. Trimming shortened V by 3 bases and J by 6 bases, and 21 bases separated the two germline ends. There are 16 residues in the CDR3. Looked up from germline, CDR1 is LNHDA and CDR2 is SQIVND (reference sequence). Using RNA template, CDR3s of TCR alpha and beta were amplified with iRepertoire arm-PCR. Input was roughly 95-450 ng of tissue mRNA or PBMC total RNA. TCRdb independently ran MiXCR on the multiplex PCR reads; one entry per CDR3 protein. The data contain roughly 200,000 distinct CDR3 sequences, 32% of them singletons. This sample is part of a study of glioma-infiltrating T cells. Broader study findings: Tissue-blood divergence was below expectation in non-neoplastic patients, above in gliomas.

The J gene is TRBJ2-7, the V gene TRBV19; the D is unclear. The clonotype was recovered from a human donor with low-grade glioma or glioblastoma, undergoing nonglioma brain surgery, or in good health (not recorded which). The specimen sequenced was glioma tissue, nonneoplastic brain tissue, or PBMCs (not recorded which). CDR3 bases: TGTGCCAGTAGTATTTTAGGCGAAGGGCCTTTGAGCGAGCAGTACTTC. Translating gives CASSILGEGPLSEQYF.